The sequence of this T cell receptor (beta chain) was determined in a study of blood T cells in healthy people across ages. Investigators took roughly 10 milliliters of peripheral blood from every donor. Then a second PCR, running about 6 to 12 cycles, was carried out with a sample-barcoded 5' primer and a J-beta primer mix. TCRdb passed the 5' RACE reads through MiXCR, listing each CDR3 protein once. The sample lists 950,000 to 1,200,000 distinct CDR3 sequences; 30% to 40% were seen once. Overall study results and limits: Naive CD4+ cell counts and diversity both ran higher in long-lived than in aged donors. Lack of knowledge of donor CMV status possibly confounded expanded clonotype changes.

The germline CDR1 and CDR2 sequences are MDHEN and SYDVKM. The CDR3 runs 13 residues. V was pared by 2 bases and J by 4 bases, with 8 bases between. This clonotype was observed a few times. Its antigen remains unidentified. The receptor's source is a man between 18 and 29 years old in good health. The specimen sequenced was blood. The chain links TRBV28 to TRBJ1-2; D unclear. CDR3 DNA sequence: TGTGCCAGCAGTTTAATGGCGGGCTATGGCTACACCTTC. Its translation is CASSLMAGYGYTF.